This TCR beta chain was recovered during a study of regulatory T cells in long-lasting Graves disease. In building TCR beta libraries, iRepertoire HTBI primers were used together with Arm-PCR of CDR3 regions. Via MiXCR, TCRdb re-called the multiplex PCR reads, giving one row per CDR3 protein. The sample includes roughly 400,000 distinct CDR3 sequences, 20% to 25% of them seen just once. The CDR3 length is 21 residues. Germline V CDR1 and CDR2: SQVTM, ANQGSEA. V dropped 1 base and J dropped 0 bases, with 27 bases sitting between them. The time point is: persistent/refractory GD, antithyroid drugs over 5 years with positive TRAb. The TCR library was prepared using RNA isolated from PBMCs.

V usage is TRBV29-1 and J usage is TRBJ2-2; D is perhaps TRBD1 or TRBD2 (5 bases each). The sequence was collected from a female donor with Graves disease. This sample comprised peripheral blood mononuclear cells (PBMCs), obtained when the disease was refractory, from a patient treated with antithyroid drugs. CDR3 protein: CSVEVAVPRDRYNPNTGELFF. CDR3 bases: TGCAGCGTTGAAGTGGCTGTTCCCAGGGACCGATATAACCCGAACACCGGGGAGCTGTTTTTT.